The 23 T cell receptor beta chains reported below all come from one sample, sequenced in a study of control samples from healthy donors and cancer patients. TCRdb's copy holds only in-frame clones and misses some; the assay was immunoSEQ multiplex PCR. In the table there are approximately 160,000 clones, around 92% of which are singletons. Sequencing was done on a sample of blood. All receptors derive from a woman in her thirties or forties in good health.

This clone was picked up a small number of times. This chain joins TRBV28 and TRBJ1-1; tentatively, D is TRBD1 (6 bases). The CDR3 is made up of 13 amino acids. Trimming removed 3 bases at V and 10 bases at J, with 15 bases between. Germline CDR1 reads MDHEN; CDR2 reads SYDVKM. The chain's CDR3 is CASSFPHRVGAFF. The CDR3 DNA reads TGTGCCAGCAGTTTTCCCCACAGGGTAGGAGCTTTCTTT.

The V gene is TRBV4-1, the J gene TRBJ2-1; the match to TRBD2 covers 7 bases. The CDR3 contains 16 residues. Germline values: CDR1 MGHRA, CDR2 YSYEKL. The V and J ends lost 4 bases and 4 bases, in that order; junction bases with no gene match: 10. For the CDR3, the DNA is TGCGCCAGCAGCCCCGAGCTAGGCGGGGGATACAATGAGCAGTTCTTC. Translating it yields CASSPELGGGYNEQFF.

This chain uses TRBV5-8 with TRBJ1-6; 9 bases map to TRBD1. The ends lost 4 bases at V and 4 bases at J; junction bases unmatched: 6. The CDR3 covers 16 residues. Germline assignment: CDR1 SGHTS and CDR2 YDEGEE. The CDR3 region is CASSRTGDFYNSPLHF. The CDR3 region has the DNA TGTGCCAGCAGCCGGACAGGGGACTTTTATAATTCACCCCTCCACTTT.

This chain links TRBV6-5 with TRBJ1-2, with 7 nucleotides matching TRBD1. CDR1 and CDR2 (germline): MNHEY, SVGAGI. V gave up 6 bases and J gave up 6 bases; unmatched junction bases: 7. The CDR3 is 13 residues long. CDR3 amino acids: CASRGGQGDGYTF. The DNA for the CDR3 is TGTGCCAGCAGAGGCGGGCAGGGGGATGGCTACACCTTC.

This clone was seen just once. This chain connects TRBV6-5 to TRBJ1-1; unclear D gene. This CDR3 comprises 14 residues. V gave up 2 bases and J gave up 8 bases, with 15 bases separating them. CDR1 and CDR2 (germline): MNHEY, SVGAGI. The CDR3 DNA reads TGTGCCAGCAGTTACACCCCTACGGAGAGAGAAGCTTTCTTT. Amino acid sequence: CASSYTPTEREAFF.

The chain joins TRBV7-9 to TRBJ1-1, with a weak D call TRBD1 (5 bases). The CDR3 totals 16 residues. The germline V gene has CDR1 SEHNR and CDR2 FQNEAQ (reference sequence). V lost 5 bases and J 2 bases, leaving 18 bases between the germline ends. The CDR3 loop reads CASSPFSGSTNTEAFF. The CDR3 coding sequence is TGTGCCAGCAGCCCTTTCTCAGGGTCAACTAACACTGAAGCTTTCTTT.

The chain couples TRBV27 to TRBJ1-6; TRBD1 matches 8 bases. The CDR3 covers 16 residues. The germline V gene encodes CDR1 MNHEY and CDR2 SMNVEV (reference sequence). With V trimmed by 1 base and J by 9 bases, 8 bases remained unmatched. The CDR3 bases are TGTGCCAGCAGTTTATTTGTCGGGACAGGTGGTTCACCCCTCCACTTT. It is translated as CASSLFVGTGGSPLHF.

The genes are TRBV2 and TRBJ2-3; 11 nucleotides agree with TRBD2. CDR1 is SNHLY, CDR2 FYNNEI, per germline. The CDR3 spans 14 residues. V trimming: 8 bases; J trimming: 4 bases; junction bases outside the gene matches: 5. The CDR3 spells CASVLAGGSDTQYF. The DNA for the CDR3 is TGTGCCAGCGTCTTAGCGGGGGGGTCAGATACGCAGTATTTT.

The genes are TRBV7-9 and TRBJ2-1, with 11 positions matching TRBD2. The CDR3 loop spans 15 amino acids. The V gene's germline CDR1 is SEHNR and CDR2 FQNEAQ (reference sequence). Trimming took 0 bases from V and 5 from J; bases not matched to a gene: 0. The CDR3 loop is CASSLALAGDNEQFF. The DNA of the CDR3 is TGTGCCAGCAGCTTAGCACTAGCGGGGGACAATGAGCAGTTCTTC. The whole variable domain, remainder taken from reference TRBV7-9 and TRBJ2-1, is DTGVSQNPRHKITKRGQNVTFRCDPISEHNRLYWYRQTLGQGPEFLTYFQNEAQLEKSRLLSDRFSAERPKGSFSTLEIQRTEQGDSAMYLCASSLALAGDNEQFFGPGTRLTVL.

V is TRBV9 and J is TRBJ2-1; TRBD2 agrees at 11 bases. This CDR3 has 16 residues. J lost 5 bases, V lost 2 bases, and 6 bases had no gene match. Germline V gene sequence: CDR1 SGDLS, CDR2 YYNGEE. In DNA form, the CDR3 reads TGTGCCAGCAGCGTTACATTAGCGGGGGGGAACAATGAGCAGTTCTTC. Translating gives CASSVTLAGGNNEQFF.

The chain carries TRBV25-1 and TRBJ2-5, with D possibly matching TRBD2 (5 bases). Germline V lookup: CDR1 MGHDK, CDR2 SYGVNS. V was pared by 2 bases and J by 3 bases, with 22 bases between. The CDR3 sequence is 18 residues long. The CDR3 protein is CASSESWWSSGIKETQYF. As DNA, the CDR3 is TGTGCCAGCAGTGAAAGCTGGTGGTCCTCCGGGATTAAAGAGACCCAGTACTTC.

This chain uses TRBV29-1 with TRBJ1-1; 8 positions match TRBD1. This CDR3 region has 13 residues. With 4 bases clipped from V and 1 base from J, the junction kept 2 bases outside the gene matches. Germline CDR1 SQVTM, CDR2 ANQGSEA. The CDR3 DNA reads TGCAGCGTTGGAACAGGGGGGAACACTGAAGCTTTCTTT. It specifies CSVGTGGNTEAFF.

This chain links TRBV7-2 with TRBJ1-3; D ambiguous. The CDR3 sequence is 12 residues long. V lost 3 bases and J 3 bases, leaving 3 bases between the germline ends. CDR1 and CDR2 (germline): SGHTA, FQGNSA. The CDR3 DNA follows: TGTGCCAGCAGCTTGAGTGGAAACACCATATATTTT. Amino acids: CASSLSGNTIYF.

CDR3 amino acids: CASSLWGNSGYDSTDTQYF. For the CDR3, the DNA is TGTGCCAGCAGCTTATGGGGTAATAGCGGGTACGATAGCACAGATACGCAGTATTTT. The chain combines TRBV7-2 with TRBJ2-3; 7 nucleotides line up with TRBD2. The CDR3 runs 19 residues. V lost 2 bases, J lost 0 bases, and 14 bases stayed unmatched. From germline, CDR1 is SGHTA and CDR2 FQGNSA.

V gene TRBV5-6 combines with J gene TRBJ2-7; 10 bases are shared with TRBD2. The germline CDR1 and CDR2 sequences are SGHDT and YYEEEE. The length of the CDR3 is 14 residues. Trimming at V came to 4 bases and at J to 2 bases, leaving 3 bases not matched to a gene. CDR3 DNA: TGTGCCAGCAGCAACAGCGGGGGGGCCTACGAGCAGTACTTC. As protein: CASSNSGGAYEQYF.

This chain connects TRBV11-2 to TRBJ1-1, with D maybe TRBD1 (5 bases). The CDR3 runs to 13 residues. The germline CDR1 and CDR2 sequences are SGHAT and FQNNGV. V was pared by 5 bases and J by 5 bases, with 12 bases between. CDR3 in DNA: TGTGCCAGCAGCCGAAATGAGGGGACTGAAGCTTTCTTT. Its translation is CASSRNEGTEAFF.

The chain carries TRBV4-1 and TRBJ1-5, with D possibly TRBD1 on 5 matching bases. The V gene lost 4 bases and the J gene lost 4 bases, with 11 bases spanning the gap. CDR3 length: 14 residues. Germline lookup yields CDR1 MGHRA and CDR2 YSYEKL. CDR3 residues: CASSLGAGNQPQHF. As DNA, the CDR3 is TGCGCCAGCAGCCTCGGGGCCGGGAATCAGCCCCAGCATTTT.

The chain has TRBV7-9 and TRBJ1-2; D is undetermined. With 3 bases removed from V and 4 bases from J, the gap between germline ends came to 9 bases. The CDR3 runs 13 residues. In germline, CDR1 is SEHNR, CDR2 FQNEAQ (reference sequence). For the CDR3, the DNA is TGTGCCAGCAGCTTGGATTCTGGCTATGGCTACACCTTC. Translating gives CASSLDSGYGYTF.

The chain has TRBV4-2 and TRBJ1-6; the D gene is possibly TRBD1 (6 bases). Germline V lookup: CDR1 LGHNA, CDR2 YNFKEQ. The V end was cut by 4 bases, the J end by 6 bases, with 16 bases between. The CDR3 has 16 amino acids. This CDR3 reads CASSPRPGAGNSPLHF. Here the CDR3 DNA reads TGTGCCAGCAGCCCAAGACCAGGGGCCGGTAATTCACCCCTCCACTTT.

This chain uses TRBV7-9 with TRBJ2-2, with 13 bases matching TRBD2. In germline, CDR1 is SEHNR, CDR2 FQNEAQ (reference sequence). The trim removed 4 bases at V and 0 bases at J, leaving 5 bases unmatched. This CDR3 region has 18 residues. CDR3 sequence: CASSSLAGGPPNTGELFF. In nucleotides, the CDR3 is TGTGCCAGCAGCTCACTAGCGGGGGGGCCCCCGAACACCGGGGAGCTGTTTTTT. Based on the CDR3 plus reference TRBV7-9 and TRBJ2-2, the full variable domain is DTGVSQNPRHKITKRGQNVTFRCDPISEHNRLYWYRQTLGQGPEFLTYFQNEAQLEKSRLLSDRFSAERPKGSFSTLEIQRTEQGDSAMYLCASSSLAGGPPNTGELFFGEGSRLTVL.

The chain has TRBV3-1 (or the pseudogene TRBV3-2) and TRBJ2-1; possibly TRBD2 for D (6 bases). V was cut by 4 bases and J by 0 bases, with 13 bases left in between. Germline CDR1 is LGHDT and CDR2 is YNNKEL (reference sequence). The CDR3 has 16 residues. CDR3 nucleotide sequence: TGTGCCAGCAGCCGGGACTTTGGGGGCTCCTACAATGAGCAGTTCTTC. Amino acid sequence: CASSRDFGGSYNEQFF.

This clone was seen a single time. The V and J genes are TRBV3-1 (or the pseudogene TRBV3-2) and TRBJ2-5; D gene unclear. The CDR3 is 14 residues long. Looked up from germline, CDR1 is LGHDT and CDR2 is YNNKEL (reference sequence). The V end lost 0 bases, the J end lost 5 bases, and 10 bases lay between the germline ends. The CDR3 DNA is TGTGCCAGCAGCCAAGATTTAGGGTATGAGACCCAGTACTTC. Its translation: CASSQDLGYETQYF.

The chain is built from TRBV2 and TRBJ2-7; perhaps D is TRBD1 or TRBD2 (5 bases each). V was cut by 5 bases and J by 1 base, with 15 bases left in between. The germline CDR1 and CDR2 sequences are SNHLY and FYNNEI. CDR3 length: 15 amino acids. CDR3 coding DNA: TGTGCCAGCAGTACCGGGGCTTTGAATTCCTACGAGCAGTACTTC. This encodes CASSTGALNSYEQYF.